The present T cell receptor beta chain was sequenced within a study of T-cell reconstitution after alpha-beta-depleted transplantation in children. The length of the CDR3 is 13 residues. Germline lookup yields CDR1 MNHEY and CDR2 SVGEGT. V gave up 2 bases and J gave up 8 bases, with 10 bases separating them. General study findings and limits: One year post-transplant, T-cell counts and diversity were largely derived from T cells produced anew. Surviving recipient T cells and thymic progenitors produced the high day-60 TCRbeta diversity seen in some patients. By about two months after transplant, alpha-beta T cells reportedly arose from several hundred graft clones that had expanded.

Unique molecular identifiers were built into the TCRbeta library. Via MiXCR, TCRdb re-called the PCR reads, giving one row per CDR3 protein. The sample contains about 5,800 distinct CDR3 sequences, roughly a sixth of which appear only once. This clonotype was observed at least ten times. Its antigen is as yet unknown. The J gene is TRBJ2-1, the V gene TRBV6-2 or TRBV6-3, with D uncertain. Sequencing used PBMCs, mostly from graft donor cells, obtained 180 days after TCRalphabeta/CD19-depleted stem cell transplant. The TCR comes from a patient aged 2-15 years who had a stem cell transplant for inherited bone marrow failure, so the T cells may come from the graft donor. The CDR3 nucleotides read TGTGCCAGCAGTTACCTCGTATACCATGAGCAGTTCTTC. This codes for CASSYLVYHEQFF.